The entry below describes one T cell receptor (beta chain). Original methodology: Amplifying reference gene primers gave estimates of nucleated cell counts. This table comes from immunoSEQ multiplex PCR, and its TCRdb copy is limited to in-frame clones, with some not included. That table supplies the V and J calls and clone size; D and trimming were determined from the DNA. Of fewer than 350,000 clones in the sample, 75% to 90% were seen once. The sample belongs to a study of blood T cell repertoires in COVID-19. Germline CDR1 and CDR2: MDHEN and SYDVKM. There are 15 residues in the CDR3. V was pared by 4 bases and J by 3 bases, with 8 bases of the junction left unmatched. The age range of participants was about 18 to 89 years, with residence in more than 20 US areas. Recovery meant two consecutive negative NP/OP PCR tests, professional clearance, or resolved symptoms.

Sequenced sample: PBMCs or T cells enriched from blood (not recorded which). The genes are TRBV28 and TRBJ1-2; the match to TRBD1 covers 7 bases. This receptor was taken from a man between 60 and 75 years old who had recovered from COVID-19. This CDR3 is CASSSIGTDYYGYTF. The CDR3 DNA reads TGTGCCAGCAGTTCAATAGGGACAGACTACTATGGCTACACCTTC.